This T cell receptor beta chain emerged from a study of preoperative IRX-2 immunotherapy in early breast cancer. CDR3 length equals 18 residues. The treatment denotes: preoperative locoregional IRX-2 cytokine immunotherapy. Samples came from a phase Ib trial of preoperative locoregional IRX-2 cytokine immunotherapy. The table came from immunoSEQ multiplex PCR; TCRdb's copy has only in-frame clones and leaves some out. The profile covers about 43,000 clones, with 85% to 95% appearing a single time and 1.6% taken by the ten largest. The sequence came from a human donor with breast cancer. Sample: tumor tissue, taken after IRX-2 immunotherapy. The rearrangement joins TRBV1 to TRBJ2-3; the DNA was not compared with TRBD2, the D call given in the table. TRBV1 is assigned pseudogene status. The CDR3 coding sequence is TGCACCAGCAGCCAATCTTCCACCAAGCGGGGGGGCCGTTATACGCAGTATTTT. Its protein is CTSSQSSTKRGGRYTQYF.